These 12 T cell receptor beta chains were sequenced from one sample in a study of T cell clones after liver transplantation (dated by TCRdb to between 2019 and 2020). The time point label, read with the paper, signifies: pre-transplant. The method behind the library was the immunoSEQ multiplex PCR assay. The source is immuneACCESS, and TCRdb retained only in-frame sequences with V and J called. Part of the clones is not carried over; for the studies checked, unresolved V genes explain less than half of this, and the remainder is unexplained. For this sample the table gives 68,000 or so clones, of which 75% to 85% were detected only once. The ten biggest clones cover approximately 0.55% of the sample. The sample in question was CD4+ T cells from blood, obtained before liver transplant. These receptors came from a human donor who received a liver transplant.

The CDR3 DNA sequence: TGCGCCAGCAGTGTGACTAGCGGGAACACCGGGGAGCTGTTTTTT. Its protein is CASSVTSGNTGELFF. The chain is built from TRBV5-1 and TRBJ2-2; 9 bases align to TRBD2. This CDR3 contains 15 residues. The germline gives CDR1 SGHRS, CDR2 YFSETQ. V trimming: 5 bases; J trimming: 1 base; junction bases outside the gene matches: 3.

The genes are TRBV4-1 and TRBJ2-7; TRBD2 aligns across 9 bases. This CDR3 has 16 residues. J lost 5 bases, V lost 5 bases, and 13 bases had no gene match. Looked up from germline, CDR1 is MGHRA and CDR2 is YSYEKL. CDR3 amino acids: CASSWPTSGAGDEQYF. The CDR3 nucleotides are TGCGCCAGCAGCTGGCCGACTAGCGGAGCCGGGGACGAGCAGTACTTC.

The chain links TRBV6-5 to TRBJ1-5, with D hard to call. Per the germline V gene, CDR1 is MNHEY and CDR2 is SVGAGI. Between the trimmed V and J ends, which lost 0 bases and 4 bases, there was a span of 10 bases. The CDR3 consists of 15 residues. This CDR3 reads CASSYSLAENQPQHF. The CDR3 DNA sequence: TGTGCCAGCAGTTACTCGTTGGCAGAAAATCAGCCCCAGCATTTT.

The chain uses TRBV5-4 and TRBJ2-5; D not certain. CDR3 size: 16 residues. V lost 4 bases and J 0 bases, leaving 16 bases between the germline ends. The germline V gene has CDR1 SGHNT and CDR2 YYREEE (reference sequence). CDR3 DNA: TGTGCCAGCAGCCATGACCCAAGCGCGTACCAAGAGACCCAGTACTTC. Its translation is CASSHDPSAYQETQYF. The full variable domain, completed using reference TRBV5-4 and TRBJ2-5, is ETGVTQSPTHLIKTRGQQVTLRCSSQSGHNTVSWYQQALGQGPQFIFQYYREEENGRGNFPPRFSGLQFPNYSSELNVNALELDDSALYLCASSHDPSAYQETQYFGPGTRLLVL.

In DNA, the CDR3 is TGTGCCAGCAGCCTAGGACCCTCCAGTGGCGAGCAGTACTTC. Protein sequence: CASSLGPSSGEQYF. The chain couples TRBV9 to TRBJ2-7; D remains unclear. V lost 4 bases, J lost 6 bases, and 17 bases lay in between. CDR1 and CDR2 from the germline V gene are SGDLS and YYNGEE. CDR3 length: 14 residues.

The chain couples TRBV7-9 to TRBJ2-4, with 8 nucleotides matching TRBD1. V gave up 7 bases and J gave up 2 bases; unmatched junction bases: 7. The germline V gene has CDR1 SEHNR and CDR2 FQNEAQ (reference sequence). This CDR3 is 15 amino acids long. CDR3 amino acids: CASTFQGAPKNIQYF. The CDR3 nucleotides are TGTGCCAGCACCTTTCAGGGGGCGCCCAAAAACATTCAGTACTTC.

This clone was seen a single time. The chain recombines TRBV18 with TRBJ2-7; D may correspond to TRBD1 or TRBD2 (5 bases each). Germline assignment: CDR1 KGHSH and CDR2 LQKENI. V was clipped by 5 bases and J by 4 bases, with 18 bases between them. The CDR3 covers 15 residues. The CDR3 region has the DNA TGTGCCAGCTCATCCGACTCAGGGTCGGGATACGAGCAGTACTTC. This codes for CASSSDSGSGYEQYF. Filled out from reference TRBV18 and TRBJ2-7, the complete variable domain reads NAGVMQNPRHLVRRRGQEARLRCSPMKGHSHVYWYRQLPEEGLKFMVYLQKENIIDESGMPKERFSAEFPKEGPSILRIQQVVRGDSAAYFCASSSDSGSGYEQYFGPGTRLTVT.

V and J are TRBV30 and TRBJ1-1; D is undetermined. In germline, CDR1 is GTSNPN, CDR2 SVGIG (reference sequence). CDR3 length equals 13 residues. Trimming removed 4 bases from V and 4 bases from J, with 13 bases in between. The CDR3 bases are TGTGCCTGGACGGCAGTGACCCTCACTGAAGCTTTCTTT. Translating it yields CAWTAVTLTEAFF.

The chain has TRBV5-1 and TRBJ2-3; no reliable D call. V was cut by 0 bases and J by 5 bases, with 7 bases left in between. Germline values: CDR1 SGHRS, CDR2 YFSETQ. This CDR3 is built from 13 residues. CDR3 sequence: CASSLASRDTQYF. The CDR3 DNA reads TGCGCCAGCAGCTTGGCCAGCCGAGATACGCAGTATTTT. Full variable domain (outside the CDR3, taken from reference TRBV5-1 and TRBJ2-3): KAGVTQTPRYLIKTRGQQVTLSCSPISGHRSVSWYQQTPGQGLQFLFEYFSETQRNKGNFPGRFSGRQFSNSRSEMNVSTLELGDSALYLCASSLASRDTQYFGPGTRLTVL.

This CDR3 is CASSLVSMDIQYF. The CDR3, as DNA: TGTGCCAGCAGCTTAGTATCGATGGACATTCAGTACTTC. J is TRBJ2-4 and V is TRBV11-2; no definite D call. Germline CDR1 and CDR2: SGHAT and FQNNGV. V was pared by 1 base and J by 8 bases, with 9 bases between. The CDR3 is 13 residues long.

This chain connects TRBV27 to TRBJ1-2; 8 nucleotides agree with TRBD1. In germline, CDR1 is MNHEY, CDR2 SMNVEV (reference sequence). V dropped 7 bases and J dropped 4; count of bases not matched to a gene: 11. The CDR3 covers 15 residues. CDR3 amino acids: CASMPWTGRPYGYTF. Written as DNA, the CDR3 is TGTGCCAGCATGCCGTGGACAGGGCGCCCCTATGGCTACACCTTC.

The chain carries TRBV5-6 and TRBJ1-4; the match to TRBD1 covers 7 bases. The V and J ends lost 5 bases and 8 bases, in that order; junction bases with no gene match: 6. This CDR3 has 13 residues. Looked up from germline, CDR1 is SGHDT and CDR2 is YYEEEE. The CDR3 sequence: CASSLRDREKLFF. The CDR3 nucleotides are TGTGCCAGCAGTCTCCGGGACAGAGAAAAACTGTTTTTT.